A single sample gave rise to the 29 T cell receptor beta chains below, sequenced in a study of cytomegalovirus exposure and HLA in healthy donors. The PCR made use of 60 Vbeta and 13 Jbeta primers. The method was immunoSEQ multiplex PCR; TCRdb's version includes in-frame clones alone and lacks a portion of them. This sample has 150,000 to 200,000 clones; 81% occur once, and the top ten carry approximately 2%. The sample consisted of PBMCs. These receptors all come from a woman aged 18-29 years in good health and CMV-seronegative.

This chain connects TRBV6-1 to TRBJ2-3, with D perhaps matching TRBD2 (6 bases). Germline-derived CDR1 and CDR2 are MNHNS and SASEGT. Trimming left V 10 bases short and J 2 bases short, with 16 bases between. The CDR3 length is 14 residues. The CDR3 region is CATGVSAHTDTQYF. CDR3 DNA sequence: TGTGCCACGGGAGTAAGTGCTCACACAGATACGCAGTATTTT.

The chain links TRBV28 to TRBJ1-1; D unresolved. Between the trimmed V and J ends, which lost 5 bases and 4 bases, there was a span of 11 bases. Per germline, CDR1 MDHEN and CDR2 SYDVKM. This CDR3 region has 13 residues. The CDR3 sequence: CASSIGESTEAFF. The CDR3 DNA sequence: TGTGCCAGCAGTATTGGGGAGAGCACTGAAGCTTTCTTT.

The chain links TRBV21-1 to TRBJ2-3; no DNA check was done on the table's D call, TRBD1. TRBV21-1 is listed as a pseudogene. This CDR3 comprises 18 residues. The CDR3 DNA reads TGTGCCAGCAGCAAATGTCGTTCGTGGGGCCAGTCCCCAGATACGCAGTATTTT. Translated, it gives CASSKCRSWGQSPDTQYF.

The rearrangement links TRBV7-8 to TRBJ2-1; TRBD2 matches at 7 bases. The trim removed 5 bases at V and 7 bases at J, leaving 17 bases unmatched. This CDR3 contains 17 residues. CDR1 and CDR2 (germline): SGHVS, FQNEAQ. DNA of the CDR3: TGTGCCAGCAGCCCCGCATACGCCAGCCTAGCGGCAAATGAGCAGTTCTTC. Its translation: CASSPAYASLAANEQFF.

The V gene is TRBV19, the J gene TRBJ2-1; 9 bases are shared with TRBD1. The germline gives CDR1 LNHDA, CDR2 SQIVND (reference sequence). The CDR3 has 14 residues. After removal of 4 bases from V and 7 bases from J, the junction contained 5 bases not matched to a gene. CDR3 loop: CASSTGTGMNEQFF. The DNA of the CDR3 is TGTGCCAGTAGTACGGGGACAGGGATGAATGAGCAGTTCTTC. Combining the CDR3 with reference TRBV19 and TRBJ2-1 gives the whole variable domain DGGITQSPKYLFRKEGQNVTLSCEQNLNHDAMYWYRQDPGQGLRLIYYSQIVNDFQKGDIAEGYSVSREKKESFPLTVTSAQKNPTAFYLCASSTGTGMNEQFFGPGTRLTVL.

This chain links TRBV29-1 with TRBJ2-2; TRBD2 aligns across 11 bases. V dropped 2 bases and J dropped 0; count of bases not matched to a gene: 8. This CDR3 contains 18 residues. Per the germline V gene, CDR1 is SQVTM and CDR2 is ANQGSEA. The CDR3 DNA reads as TGCAGCGTTGAATCGCTAGCGGGGGGACCAGCGAACACCGGGGAGCTGTTTTTT. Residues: CSVESLAGGPANTGELFF.

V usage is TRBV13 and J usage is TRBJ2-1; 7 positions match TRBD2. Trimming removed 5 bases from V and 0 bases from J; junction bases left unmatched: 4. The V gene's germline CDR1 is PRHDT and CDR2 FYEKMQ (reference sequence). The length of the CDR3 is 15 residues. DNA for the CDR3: TGTGCCAGCAGCGCGAGCGGGGCCTCCTACAATGAGCAGTTCTTC. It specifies CASSASGASYNEQFF.

The CDR3 loop is CASRGPRNSPLHF. For the CDR3, the DNA is TGTGCCAGCAGGGGGCCTCGAAATTCACCCCTCCACTTT. The rearrangement joins TRBV28 to TRBJ1-6; a possible D gene is TRBD1 (5 bases). V dropped 6 bases and J dropped 7 bases, with 10 bases sitting between them. The length of the CDR3 is 13 residues. The germline gives CDR1 MDHEN, CDR2 SYDVKM.

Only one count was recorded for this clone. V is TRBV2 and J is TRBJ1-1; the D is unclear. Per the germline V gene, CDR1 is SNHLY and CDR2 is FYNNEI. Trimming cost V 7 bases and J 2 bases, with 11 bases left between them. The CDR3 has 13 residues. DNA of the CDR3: TGTGCCAGCACTACCCTCGGTAACACTGAAGCTTTCTTT. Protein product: CASTTLGNTEAFF.

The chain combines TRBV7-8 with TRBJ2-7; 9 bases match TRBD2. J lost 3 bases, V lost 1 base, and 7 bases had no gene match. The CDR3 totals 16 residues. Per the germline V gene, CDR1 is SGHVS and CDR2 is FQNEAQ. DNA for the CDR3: TGTGCCAGCAGCTTAGGGGTAGCGGGAGCCATCTACGAGCAGTACTTC. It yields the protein CASSLGVAGAIYEQYF.

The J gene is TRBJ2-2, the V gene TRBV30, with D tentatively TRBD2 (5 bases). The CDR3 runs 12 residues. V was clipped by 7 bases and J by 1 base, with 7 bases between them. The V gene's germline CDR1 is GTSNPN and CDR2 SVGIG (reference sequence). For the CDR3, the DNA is TGTGCCTCCCGGGAGAACACCGGGGAGCTGTTTTTT. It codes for CASRENTGELFF.

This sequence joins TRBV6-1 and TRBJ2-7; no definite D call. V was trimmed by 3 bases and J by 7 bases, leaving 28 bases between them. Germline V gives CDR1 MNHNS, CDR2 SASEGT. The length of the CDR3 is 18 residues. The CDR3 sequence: CASSDWRVAGRFWLEQYF. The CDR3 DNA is TGTGCCAGCAGTGATTGGCGAGTGGCTGGCAGGTTCTGGTTGGAGCAGTACTTC.

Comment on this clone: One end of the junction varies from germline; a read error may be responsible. The DNA for the CDR3 is TGTGCCTGCAGCGAGGGAGGACTAGCGGGAGTCTTAGAGACCCAGTACTTC. Translating gives CACSEGGLAGVLETQYF. This chain joins TRBV9 and TRBJ2-5; TRBD2 matches 13 bases. This CDR3 comprises 17 residues. Germline V gene data show CDR1 as SGDLS and CDR2 as YYNGEE.

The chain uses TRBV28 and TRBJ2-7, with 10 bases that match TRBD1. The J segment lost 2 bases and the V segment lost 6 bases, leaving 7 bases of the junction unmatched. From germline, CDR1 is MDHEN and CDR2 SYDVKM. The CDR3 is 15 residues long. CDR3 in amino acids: CASSERDRGTYEQYF. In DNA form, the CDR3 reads TGTGCCAGCAGCGAAAGGGACAGGGGAACCTACGAGCAGTACTTC.

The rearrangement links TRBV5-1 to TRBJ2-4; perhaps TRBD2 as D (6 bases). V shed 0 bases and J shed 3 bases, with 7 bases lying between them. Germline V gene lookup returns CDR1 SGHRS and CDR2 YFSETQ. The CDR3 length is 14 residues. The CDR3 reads CASSLGGVKNIQYF. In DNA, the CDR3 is TGCGCCAGCAGCTTGGGGGGGGTCAAAAACATTCAGTACTTC.

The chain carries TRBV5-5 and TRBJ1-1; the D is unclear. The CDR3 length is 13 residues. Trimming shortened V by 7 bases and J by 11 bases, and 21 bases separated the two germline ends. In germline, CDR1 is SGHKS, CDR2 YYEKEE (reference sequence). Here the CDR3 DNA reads TGTGCCAGCCGCGAGCGAGAGTGGAGGGAGGCTTTCTTT. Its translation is CASREREWREAFF.

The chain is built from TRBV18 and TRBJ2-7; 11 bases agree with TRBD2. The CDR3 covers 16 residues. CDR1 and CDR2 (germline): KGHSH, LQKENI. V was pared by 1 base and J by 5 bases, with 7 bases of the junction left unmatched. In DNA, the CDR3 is TGTGCCAGCTCACCACAGATAGCGGGAGGGCACGACGAGCAGTACTTC. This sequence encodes CASSPQIAGGHDEQYF.

The CDR3 nucleotides are TGTGCCAGCAGGTGGGGACAGATTAATTCACCCCTCCACTTT. This sequence encodes CASRWGQINSPLHF. The rearrangement links TRBV6-5 to TRBJ1-6; 7 bases fit TRBD1. The CDR3 runs to 14 residues. J lost 6 bases, V lost 6 bases, and 5 bases had no gene match. CDR1 and CDR2 from the germline V gene are MNHEY and SVGAGI.

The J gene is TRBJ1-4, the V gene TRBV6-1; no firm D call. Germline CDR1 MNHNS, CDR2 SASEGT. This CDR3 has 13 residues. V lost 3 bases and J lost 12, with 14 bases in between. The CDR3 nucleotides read TGTGCCAGCAGTGATACGCAGACTACAGAACTGTTTTTT. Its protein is CASSDTQTTELFF.

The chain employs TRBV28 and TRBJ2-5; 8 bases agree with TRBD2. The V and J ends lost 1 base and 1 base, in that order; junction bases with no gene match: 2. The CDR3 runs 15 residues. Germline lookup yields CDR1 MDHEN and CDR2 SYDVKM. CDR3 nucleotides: TGTGCCAGCAGTTTATCAACTAGCGGCCAAGAGACCCAGTACTTC. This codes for CASSLSTSGQETQYF.

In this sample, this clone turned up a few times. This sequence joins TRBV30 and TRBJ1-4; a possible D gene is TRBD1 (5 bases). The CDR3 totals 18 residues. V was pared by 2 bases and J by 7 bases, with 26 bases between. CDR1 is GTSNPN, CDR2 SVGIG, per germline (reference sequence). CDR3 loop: CAWSTQRGRTSGGEKLFF. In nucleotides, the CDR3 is TGTGCCTGGAGTACCCAAAGGGGACGAACGTCGGGGGGTGAAAAACTGTTTTTT.

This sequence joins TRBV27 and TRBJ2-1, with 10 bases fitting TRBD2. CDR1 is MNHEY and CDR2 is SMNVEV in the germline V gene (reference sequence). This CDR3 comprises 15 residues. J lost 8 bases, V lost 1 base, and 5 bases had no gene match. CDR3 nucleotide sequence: TGTGCCAGCAGTTTATGGGCTAGCGGGAGCGATGAGCAGTTCTTC. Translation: CASSLWASGSDEQFF.

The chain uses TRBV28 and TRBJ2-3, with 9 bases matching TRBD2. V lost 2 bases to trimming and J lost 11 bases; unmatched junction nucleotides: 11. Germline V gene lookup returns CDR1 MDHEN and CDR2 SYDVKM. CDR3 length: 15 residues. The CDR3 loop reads CASSLVAGGSLGQYF. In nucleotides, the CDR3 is TGTGCCAGCAGTTTAGTCGCGGGGGGGTCATTGGGGCAGTATTTT. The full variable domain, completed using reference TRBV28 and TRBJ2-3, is DVKVTQSSRYLVKRTGEKVFLECVQDMDHENMFWYRQDPGLGLRLIYFSYDVKMKEKGDIPEGYSVSREKKERFSLILESASTNQTSMYLCASSLVAGGSLGQYFGPGTRLTVL.

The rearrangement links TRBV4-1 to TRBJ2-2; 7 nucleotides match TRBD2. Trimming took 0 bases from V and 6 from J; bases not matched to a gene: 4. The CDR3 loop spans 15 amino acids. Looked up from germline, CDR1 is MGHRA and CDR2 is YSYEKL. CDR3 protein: CASSQEIGRAGELFF. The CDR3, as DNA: TGCGCCAGCAGCCAAGAGATAGGGAGGGCCGGGGAGCTGTTTTTT.

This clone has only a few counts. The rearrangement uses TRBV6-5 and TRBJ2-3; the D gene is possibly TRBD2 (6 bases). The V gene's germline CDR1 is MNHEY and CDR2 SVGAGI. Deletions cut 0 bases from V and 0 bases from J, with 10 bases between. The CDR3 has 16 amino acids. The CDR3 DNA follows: TGTGCCAGCAGTTACTCGATTAGCGGTAGCACAGATACGCAGTATTTT. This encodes CASSYSISGSTDTQYF.

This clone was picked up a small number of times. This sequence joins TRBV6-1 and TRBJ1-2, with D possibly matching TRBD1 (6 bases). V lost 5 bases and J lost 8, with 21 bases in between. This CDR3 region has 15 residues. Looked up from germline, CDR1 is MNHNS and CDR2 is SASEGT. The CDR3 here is CASSRLSTGYDGYTF. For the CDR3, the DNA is TGTGCCAGCAGTAGGCTCTCGACAGGATATGACGGCTACACCTTC.

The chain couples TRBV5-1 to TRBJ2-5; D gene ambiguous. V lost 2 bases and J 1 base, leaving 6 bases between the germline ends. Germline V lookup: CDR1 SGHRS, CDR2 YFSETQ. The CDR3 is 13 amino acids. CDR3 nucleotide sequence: TGCGCCAGCAGCTTCTCTAGCCAAGAGACCCAGTACTTC. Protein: CASSFSSQETQYF. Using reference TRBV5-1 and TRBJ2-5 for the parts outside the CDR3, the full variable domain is KAGVTQTPRYLIKTRGQQVTLSCSPISGHRSVSWYQQTPGQGLQFLFEYFSETQRNKGNFPGRFSGRQFSNSRSEMNVSTLELGDSALYLCASSFSSQETQYFGPGTRLLVL.

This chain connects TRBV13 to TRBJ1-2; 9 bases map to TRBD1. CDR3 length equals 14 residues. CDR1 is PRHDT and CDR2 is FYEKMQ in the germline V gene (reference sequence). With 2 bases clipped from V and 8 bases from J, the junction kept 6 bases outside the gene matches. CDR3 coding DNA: TGTGCCAGCAGCTTAAGGCGGACAGGGGACGGCTACACCTTC. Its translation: CASSLRRTGDGYTF.

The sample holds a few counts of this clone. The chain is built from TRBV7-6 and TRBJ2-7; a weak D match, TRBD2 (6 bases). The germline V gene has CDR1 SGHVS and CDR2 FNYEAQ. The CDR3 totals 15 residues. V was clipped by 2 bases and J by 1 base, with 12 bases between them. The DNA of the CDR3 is TGTGCCAGCAGCTTACGTTCCGGGACTTCCTACGAGCAGTACTTC. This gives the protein CASSLRSGTSYEQYF.